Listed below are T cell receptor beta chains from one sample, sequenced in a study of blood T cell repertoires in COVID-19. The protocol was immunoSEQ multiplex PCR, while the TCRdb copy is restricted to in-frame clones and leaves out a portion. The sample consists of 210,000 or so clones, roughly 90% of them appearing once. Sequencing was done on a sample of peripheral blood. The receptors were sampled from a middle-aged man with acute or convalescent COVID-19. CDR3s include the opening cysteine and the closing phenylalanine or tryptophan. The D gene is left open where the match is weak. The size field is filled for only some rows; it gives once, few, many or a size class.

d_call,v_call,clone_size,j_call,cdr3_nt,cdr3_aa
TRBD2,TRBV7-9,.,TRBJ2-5,TGTGCCAGCAGCTTAGTTTTTGGTAGCGGGGCCGAGACCCAGTACTTC,CASSLVFGSGAETQYF
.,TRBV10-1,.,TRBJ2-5,TGCGCCAGCAGTGAGTCTCTCGGAGAGACCCAGTACTTC,CASSESLGETQYF
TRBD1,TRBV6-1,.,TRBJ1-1,TGTGCCACCTCCCGGGACAGGAAATCGAACACTGAAGCTTTCTTT,CATSRDRKSNTEAFF
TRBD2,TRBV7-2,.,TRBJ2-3,TGTGCCAGCAGCCCGGGCGGGGGGAGCACAGATACGCAGTATTTT,CASSPGGGSTDTQYF
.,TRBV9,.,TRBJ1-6,TGTGCCAGCAGCGAGCAAGCGGGACTTAATTCACCCCTCCACTTT,CASSEQAGLNSPLHF
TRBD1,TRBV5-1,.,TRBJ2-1,TGCGCCAGCAGGCACTTCGGGACAGGGGTCTACAATGAGCAGTTCTTC,CASRHFGTGVYNEQFF
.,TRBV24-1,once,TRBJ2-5,TGTGCCACCAGTGATTTGGACAGGTACCAAGAGACCCAGTACTTC,CATSDLDRYQETQYF
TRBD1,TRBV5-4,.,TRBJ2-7,TGTGCCAGCAGCTTGGGGGTCCTACAGGGGGCGCAGGAGCAGTACTTC,CASSLGVLQGAQEQYF
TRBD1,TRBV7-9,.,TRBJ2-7,TGTGCCAGCAGCTCCGGACAGGGGCGGTCCTTTTCCTACGAGCAGTACTTC,CASSSGQGRSFSYEQYF
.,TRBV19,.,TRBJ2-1,TGTGCCAGTAGTAGGGATCCGTGGACAGCCCTGACCTACAATGAGCAGTTCTTC,CASSRDPWTALTYNEQFF
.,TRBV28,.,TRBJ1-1,TGTGCCAGCAGCCAGACAGCTAACACTGAAGCTTTCTTT,CASSQTANTEAFF
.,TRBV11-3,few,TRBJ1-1,TGTGCCAGCAGCTCGGGAGGGTCCAACACTGAAGCTTTCTTT,CASSSGGSNTEAFF
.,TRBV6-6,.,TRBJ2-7,TGTGCCAGCAGTATCCCCGGGACTGAACCCTACGAGCAGTACTTC,CASSIPGTEPYEQYF
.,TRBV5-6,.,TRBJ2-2,TGTGCCAGCAGCTTTCGGAACAGGAAAACCGGGGAGCTGTTTTTT,CASSFRNRKTGELFF
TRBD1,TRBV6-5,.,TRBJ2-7,TGTGCCAACGCTGGGGGAGACAGGGTCCCCTATCAGCACTTC,CANAGGDRVPYQHF
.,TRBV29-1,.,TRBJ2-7,TGCAGCGTTTACAGGACAGAAACCTACGAGCAGTACTTC,CSVYRTETYEQYF
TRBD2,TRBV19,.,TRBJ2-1,TGTGCCAGTAGTTTCGACGGGGGGGAGCACAATGAGCAGTTCTTC,CASSFDGGEHNEQFF
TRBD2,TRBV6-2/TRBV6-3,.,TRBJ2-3,TGTGCCAGCAGTCCCTCAGCGGGGAGCACAGATACGCAGTATTTT,CASSPSAGSTDTQYF
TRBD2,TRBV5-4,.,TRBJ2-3,TGTGCCAGCAGAAAAGGACTAGCAGAAGTGGCAGATACGCAGTATTTT,CASRKGLAEVADTQYF
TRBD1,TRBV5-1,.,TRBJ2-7,TGCGCCAGCAGCTGGCGACAGGGGGTTTACGAGCAGTACTTC,CASSWRQGVYEQYF
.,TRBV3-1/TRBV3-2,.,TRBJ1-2,TGTGCCAGCAGCCAAGGGTCAGTACCTAGCTATGGCTACACCTTC,CASSQGSVPSYGYTF
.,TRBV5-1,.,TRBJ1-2,TGCGCCAGCAGCACGGGACATGGGGATGGCTACACCTTC,CASSTGHGDGYTF
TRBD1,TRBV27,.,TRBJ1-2,TGTGCCAGCAGTTCGTTCAGGGGGGTGAAGTATGGCTACACCTTC,CASSSFRGVKYGYTF
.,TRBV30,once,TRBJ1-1,TGTGCCTGGAGTGTAAGTTGGGGGCCCACTGAAGCTTTCTTT,CAWSVSWGPTEAFF
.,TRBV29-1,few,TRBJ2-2,TGCAGCGTTGAGGCTGCCCGGGGAGGTACCGGGGAGCTGTTTTTT,CSVEAARGGTGELFF
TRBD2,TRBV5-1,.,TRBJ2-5,TGCGCCAGCAGCTTGTACGGGGGGGTCCAAGAGACCCAGTACTTC,CASSLYGGVQETQYF
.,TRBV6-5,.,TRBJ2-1,TGTGCCAGCAGTTACTCGATGAATGGAGTAGAGCAGTTCTTC,CASSYSMNGVEQFF
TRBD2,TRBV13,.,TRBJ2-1,TGTGCCAGCAGCCCCGGGACTAGCGGGGACGAGCAGTTCTTC,CASSPGTSGDEQFF
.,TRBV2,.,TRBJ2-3,TGTGCCAGCAGGGGGGGGGACAGGTGGCCAGATACGCAGTATTTT,CASRGGDRWPDTQYF
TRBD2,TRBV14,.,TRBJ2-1,TGTGCCAGCAGCCAAGAAGGACTAGCGGGGGGGCGGCCCTCCTACAATGAGCAGTTCTTC,CASSQEGLAGGRPSYNEQFF
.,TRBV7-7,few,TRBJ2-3,TGTGCCAGCAGCTTTAGTGCGGGAGATACGCAGTATTTT,CASSFSAGDTQYF
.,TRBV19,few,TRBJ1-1,TGTGCCAGTAGTATCTCCACAGGGATTGGAGTTGAAGCTTTCTTT,CASSISTGIGVEAFF
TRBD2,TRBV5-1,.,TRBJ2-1,TGCGCCAGCAGGATAGCGGGGGGCTACAATGAGCAGTTCTTC,CASRIAGGYNEQFF
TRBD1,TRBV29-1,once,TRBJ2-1,TGCAGCGTTCGGGACAGCTCCTACAATGAGCAGTTCTTC,CSVRDSSYNEQFF
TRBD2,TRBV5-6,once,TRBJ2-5,TGTGCCAGCAGCTTAGGGCTAGCGGGGGGTTTAATTTCAGAGACCCAGTACTTC,CASSLGLAGGLISETQYF
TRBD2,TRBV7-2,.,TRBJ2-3,TGTGCCAGCACTCCTGGGGGTAGCGGGGGTTTTTCCTCGCAGTATTTT,CASTPGGSGGFSSQYF
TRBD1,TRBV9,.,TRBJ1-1,TGTGCCAGCAGCGTAGATGGGACAGTAGGGAACACTGAAGCTTTCTTT,CASSVDGTVGNTEAFF
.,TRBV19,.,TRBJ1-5,TGTGCCAGTAGTACCCGGGGAATCAATTATCAGCCCCAGCATTTT,CASSTRGINYQPQHF
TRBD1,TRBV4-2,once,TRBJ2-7,TGTGCCAGCAGCCAAGCTTTCTACAACGTAGGGGGCAGCTACGAGCAGTACTTC,CASSQAFYNVGGSYEQYF
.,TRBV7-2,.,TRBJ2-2,TGTGCCAGCAGCCCAGACGGGGGTTACACCGGGGAGCTGTTTTTT,CASSPDGGYTGELFF
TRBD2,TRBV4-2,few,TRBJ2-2,TGTGCCAGCAGCCCAGGGGAGGCTAGCGGGGGCTTAAACACCGGGGAGCTGTTTTTT,CASSPGEASGGLNTGELFF